Shown below are 12 T cell receptor beta chains from a single sample sequenced in a study of T cell repertoires in cytomegalovirus infection. These receptors' targets are unknown. TCRdb analysed the reads with MiXCR anew, one entry per CDR3 protein. The table lists roughly 500,000 distinct CDR3 sequences, around 35% of them singletons. The sequences come from cultured PBMCs, collected from culture after CMV antigen stimulation. All receptors come from a human donor in good health (CMV status not recorded). Some clones in this sample may be carry-over from other donors' samples.

V and J are TRBV6-1 and TRBJ2-3; 8 nucleotides match TRBD2. This CDR3 has 16 residues. Unmatched junction bases numbered 8, after V lost 4 bases and J lost 2 bases. Germline CDR1 reads MNHNS; CDR2 reads SASEGT. The CDR3 sequence is CASSAHTSGLTDTQYF. CDR3 bases: TGTGCCAGCAGTGCCCACACTAGCGGACTCACAGATACGCAGTATTTT.

The chain employs TRBV20-1 and TRBJ2-7; maybe TRBD2 (6 bases). Germline CDR1 is DFQATT and CDR2 is SNEGSKA (reference sequence). The CDR3 is 14 residues long. V lost 5 bases and J lost 2, with 16 bases in between. CDR3 DNA: TGCAGTGCTCACCCCCTAGCGCAGCCCTACGAGCAGTACTTC. Translating it yields CSAHPLAQPYEQYF.

Only a few counts were recorded for this clonotype. The CDR3: CASGPNGANVLTF. The CDR3 nucleotides read TGTGCCAGCGGTCCCAACGGGGCCAACGTCCTGACTTTC. This chain joins TRBV27 and TRBJ2-6, with D unresolved. Germline CDR1 reads MNHEY; CDR2 reads SMNVEV (reference sequence). Deletions cut 8 bases from V and 4 bases from J, with 9 bases between. The CDR3 runs 13 residues.

This clonotype has only one observation. Written as DNA, the CDR3 is TGCGCCAGCAGCCAAGATCTCGATCTGGAGGGCCAATACGAGCAGTACGTC. Amino acids: CASSQDLDLEGQYEQYV. The chain joins TRBV4-1 to TRBJ2-7, with D tentatively TRBD2 (6 bases). This CDR3 region has 17 residues. Germline CDR1 and CDR2: MGHRA and YSYEKL. Trimming left V 0 bases short and J 4 bases short, with 19 bases between.

The CDR3 protein is CASSYSAGGGNTIYF. In nucleotides, the CDR3 is TGTGCCAGCAGTTACTCTGCAGGGGGAGGAAACACCATATATTTT. V is TRBV6-5 and J is TRBJ1-3, with TRBD1 matching 7 bases. CDR1 and CDR2 from the germline V gene are MNHEY and SVGAGI. This CDR3 has 15 amino acids. After removal of 0 bases from V and 4 bases from J, the junction contained 3 bases not matched to a gene.

CDR3 sequence (DNA): TGTGCCACCCGAGCTAGCGGGAGGGCGGGAAATGAGCAGTTCTTC. As protein: CATRASGRAGNEQFF. This rearrangement joins TRBV24-1 to TRBJ2-1, with 12 positions matching TRBD2. With V trimmed by 9 bases and J by 7 bases, 9 bases remained unmatched. Germline loops: CDR1 KGHDR, CDR2 SFDVKD. The CDR3 has 15 residues.

V usage is TRBV19 and J usage is TRBJ2-1; D call uncertain. Germline lookup yields CDR1 LNHDA and CDR2 SQIVND (reference sequence). Trimming cost V 8 bases and J 0 bases, with 17 bases left between them. The CDR3 loop spans 16 amino acids. The chain's CDR3 is CASQSDLLGSYNEQFF. The CDR3 DNA is TGTGCCAGTCAATCCGATCTTTTGGGCTCCTACAATGAGCAGTTCTTC.

This clonotype was detected only a few times. The chain employs TRBV11-1 and TRBJ2-1, with unresolved D. CDR1 and CDR2 (germline): SGHAT, FQDESV (reference sequence). With 3 bases removed from V and 8 bases from J, the gap between germline ends came to 8 bases. This CDR3 contains 12 residues. The CDR3: CASSFHRDEQFF. Written as DNA, the CDR3 is TGTGCCAGCAGCTTTCACCGCGATGAGCAGTTCTTC. Variable domain in full (rest from reference TRBV11-1 and TRBJ2-1): EAEVAQSPRYKITEKSQAVAFWCDPISGHATLYWYRQILGQGPELLVQFQDESVVDDSQLPKDRFSAERLKGVDSTLKIQPAELGDSAMYLCASSFHRDEQFFGPGTRLTVL.

The chain recombines TRBV12-3 or TRBV12-4 with TRBJ2-4; TRBD1 is a possible D gene (5 bases). The CDR3 has 16 amino acids. The V end was cut by 4 bases, the J end by 2 bases, with 15 bases between. The CDR3 reads CASSSTIDSSKNIQYF. The CDR3 region has the DNA TGTGCCAGCAGTTCTACAATTGACAGCTCCAAAAACATTCAGTACTTC.

This clonotype was counted between two and nine times. V gene TRBV20-1 combines with J gene TRBJ1-6, with D maybe TRBD1 (5 bases). Trimming took 3 bases from V and 8 from J, leaving 23 bases between them. This CDR3 comprises 17 residues. Germline V CDR1 and CDR2: DFQATT, SNEGSKA (reference sequence). In nucleotides, the CDR3 is TGCAGTGCTAGCCGGGGGGGAGGAGCGGGGTGGGATTCACCCCTCCACTTT. Translation: CSASRGGGAGWDSPLHF.

The V and J genes are TRBV2 and TRBJ2-7; a weak D match, TRBD1 (6 bases). The V gene's germline CDR1 is SNHLY and CDR2 FYNNEI. The V and J ends lost 4 bases and 2 bases respectively, with 15 bases between them. This CDR3 region has 15 residues. The CDR3 coding sequence is TGTGCCAGCAGTGTCCTTCGGGACAACCCCTACGAGCAGTACGTC. Its translation: CASSVLRDNPYEQYV.

This clonotype has only a few counts. This rearrangement joins TRBV7-2 to TRBJ2-7; TRBD2 matches at 7 bases. V dropped 7 bases and J dropped 6; count of bases not matched to a gene: 9. This CDR3 is built from 13 residues. Germline lookup yields CDR1 SGHTA and CDR2 FQGNSA. CDR3 loop: CASISSGNPEQYF. CDR3 sequence (DNA): TGTGCCAGCATCTCAAGCGGGAACCCCGAGCAGTACTTC.